These T cell receptor beta chains were read from a single sample in a study of blood T cell repertoires in COVID-19. Produced via immunoSEQ multiplex PCR; TCRdb's table is partial and in-frame only. The data hold 200,000 to 250,000 clones, with around 85% observed a single time. The sample comprised PBMCs or T cells enriched from blood (not recorded which). Receptor source: a woman aged 40 to 50 with acute COVID-19. Each CDR3 is given with its conserved first and last residue. D genes are given only for firm matches. Not every row has a clone size; where given, it reads once, few, many or a size class.

J gene,D gene,V gene,clone size,CDR3 protein,CDR3 DNA
TRBJ1-1,NA,TRBV7-9,NA,CASSYTGPEAFF,TGTGCCAGCAGCTATACAGGGCCTGAAGCTTTCTTT
TRBJ2-3,NA,TRBV2,NA,CASAKTDTQYF,TGTGCCAGCGCTAAGACAGATACGCAGTATTTT
TRBJ2-1,TRBD2,TRBV11-2,NA,CASSLISGMYNEQFF,TGTGCCAGCAGTTTAATTAGCGGGATGTACAATGAGCAGTTCTTC
TRBJ2-7,TRBD2,TRBV28,NA,CASSRASGISYEQYF,TGTGCCAGCAGCCGGGCTAGCGGGATTTCCTACGAGCAGTACTTC
TRBJ2-7,NA,TRBV19,NA,CASSIQGLAAVSYEQYF,TGTGCCAGTAGTATCCAGGGGTTGGCGGCCGTATCCTACGAGCAGTACTTC
TRBJ2-4,TRBD1,TRBV19,NA,CASSFTGGGQYF,TGTGCCAGTAGTTTTACAGGGGGCGGACAGTACTTC
TRBJ2-3,TRBD2,TRBV9,NA,CASSVTAGNTDTQYF,TGTGCCAGCAGCGTAACAGCGGGAAACACAGATACGCAGTATTTT
TRBJ1-5,TRBD1,TRBV7-8,NA,CASSARQGGQPQHF,TGTGCCAGCAGCGCCCGACAGGGGGGTCAGCCCCAGCATTTT
TRBJ1-1,TRBD1,TRBV13,NA,CASSSAGTGWGNTEAFF,TGTGCCAGCAGCTCAGCGGGGACAGGATGGGGGAACACTGAAGCTTTCTTT
TRBJ1-6,TRBD1,TRBV7-6,NA,CASSPGQGAHLASPLHF,TGTGCCAGCAGCCCGGGACAGGGAGCCCACCTCGCCTCACCCCTCCACTTT
TRBJ2-5,NA,TRBV11-2,NA,CASSLAETQYF,TGTGCCAGCAGCTTAGCGGAGACCCAGTACTTC
TRBJ2-1,TRBD1,TRBV6-5,NA,CASSRTGGRLYEQFF,TGTGCCAGCAGTAGGACAGGGGGACGGCTTTATGAGCAGTTCTTC
TRBJ2-7,NA,TRBV10-3,NA,CAIRRAGLDEQYF,TGTGCCATCAGACGCGCAGGGCTCGACGAGCAGTACTTC
TRBJ2-6,NA,TRBV18,NA,CASSPKTGIYSGANVLTF,TGTGCCAGCTCACCCAAGACAGGCATCTACTCTGGGGCCAACGTCCTGACTTTC
TRBJ2-1,TRBD1,TRBV5-1,NA,CASSWGQGNEQFF,TGCGCCAGCAGCTGGGGACAGGGGAATGAGCAGTTCTTC
TRBJ2-1,TRBD2,TRBV9,NA,CASSGLAGPYNEQFF,TGTGCCAGCAGCGGACTAGCGGGACCCTACAATGAGCAGTTCTTC
TRBJ1-1,NA,TRBV28,NA,CASGSTVNTEAFF,TGTGCCAGCGGTTCAACAGTGAACACTGAAGCTTTCTTT
TRBJ1-4,NA,TRBV28,NA,CATRSQSNEKLFF,TGTGCCACCCGCAGTCAATCTAATGAAAAACTGTTTTTT
TRBJ2-1,TRBD2,TRBV30,NA,CAWSRGRDNEQFF,TGTGCCTGGAGTCGCGGGAGGGACAATGAGCAGTTCTTC
TRBJ2-5,NA,TRBV7-2,NA,CASSSGKTQYF,TGTGCCAGCAGCTCAGGAAAGACCCAGTACTTC
TRBJ2-3,TRBD1,TRBV6-5,NA,CASSAGQGPDTQYF,TGTGCCAGCTCAGCCGGACAGGGGCCAGATACGCAGTATTTT
TRBJ1-1,NA,TRBV5-1,NA,CASSFEGNTEAFF,TGCGCCAGCAGCTTTGAGGGGAACACTGAAGCTTTCTTT
TRBJ2-1,NA,TRBV3-1/TRBV3-2,NA,CASSQEGRHEQFF,TGTGCCAGCAGCCAAGAAGGGAGACATGAGCAGTTCTTC
TRBJ1-2,NA,TRBV11-2,NA,CASSLVAGQGYTF,TGTGCCAGCAGCTTAGTGGCAGGGCAAGGCTACACCTTC
TRBJ2-7,TRBD1,TRBV6-5,NA,CASRGQSGLGYEQYF,TGTGCCAGCAGGGGACAGTCGGGTCTGGGCTACGAGCAGTACTTC
TRBJ2-7,NA,TRBV3-1/TRBV3-2,NA,CASSRGYEQYF,TGTGCCAGCAGCCGAGGCTACGAGCAGTACTTC
TRBJ1-2,NA,TRBV20-1,NA,CSASLTDTGNYGYTF,TGCAGTGCTAGTTTGACTGATACGGGGAACTATGGCTACACCTTC
TRBJ1-2,NA,TRBV27,NA,CASSSGSNLYGYTF,TGTGCCAGCAGCTCTGGCTCAAACCTCTATGGCTACACCTTC
TRBJ1-2,TRBD1,TRBV3-1/TRBV3-2,NA,CASSHQKGGFGYTF,TGTGCCAGCAGCCACCAAAAAGGGGGCTTTGGCTACACCTTC
TRBJ2-1,TRBD1,TRBV27,NA,CASREDRGPYNEQFF,TGTGCCAGCAGGGAAGACAGGGGCCCTTACAATGAGCAGTTCTTC
TRBJ2-5,TRBD2,TRBV30,NA,CAWSIPPGSGRPLRQETQYF,TGTGCCTGGAGTATCCCCCCGGGTAGCGGGAGACCCCTCCGCCAAGAGACCCAGTACTTC
TRBJ2-1,TRBD2,TRBV7-9,few,CASSNGLADDNEQFF,TGTGCCAGCAGCAATGGACTAGCGGACGACAATGAGCAGTTCTTC
TRBJ2-7,NA,TRBV28,NA,CASSPPGTRRLLDEQYF,TGTGCCAGCAGTCCCCCCGGGACAAGAAGGTTGCTCGACGAGCAGTACTTC
TRBJ2-3,NA,TRBV7-9,NA,CASMGGRVTDTQYF,TGTGCCAGCATGGGGGGTCGGGTCACAGATACGCAGTATTTT
TRBJ2-3,NA,TRBV5-1,few,CASNPGWRDTQYF,TGCGCCAGCAACCCCGGGTGGAGGGATACGCAGTATTTT
TRBJ1-6,TRBD1,TRBV2,NA,CASSLDRGGSSPLHF,TGTGCCAGCAGTTTGGACAGGGGGGGTTCTTCACCCCTCCACTTT
TRBJ2-2,NA,TRBV4-2,few,CASSQLGVGELFF,TGTGCCAGCAGCCAGCTTGGAGTCGGGGAGCTGTTTTTT
TRBJ1-5,TRBD1,TRBV28,NA,CASSFFGQGGAPQHF,TGTGCCAGCAGTTTTTTCGGACAGGGGGGCGCGCCCCAGCATTTT
TRBJ2-3,NA,TRBV19,once,CASSGLLVTSQYF,TGTGCCAGTAGTGGGTTACTAGTTACCTCGCAGTATTTT
TRBJ1-2,NA,TRBV19,few,CASASNRPGRDYGYTF,TGTGCCAGTGCTTCCAACCGACCGGGCAGGGACTATGGCTACACCTTC
TRBJ2-5,NA,TRBV5-1,NA,CASSRQGRDQETQYF,TGCGCCAGCAGCCGTCAGGGTCGGGACCAAGAGACCCAGTACTTC
TRBJ2-2,NA,TRBV2,NA,CASSKTMRESLVRELFF,TGTGCCAGCAGTAAAACGATGAGGGAATCTCTGGTCAGGGAGCTGTTTTTT